This paragraph reports one T cell receptor beta chain. Its antigen is not identified. The data were obtained in a study of blood T cells in healthy people across ages. Study conclusions and caveats: Bulk PBMC profiling left naive and antigen-experienced comparisons inconclusive.

The CDR3 has 16 residues. V was pared by 6 bases and J by 6 bases, with 27 bases between. From germline, CDR1 is DFQATT and CDR2 SNEGSKA (reference sequence). The sample, roughly 9.5 milliliters of peripheral blood, was drawn from each donor. A sample-barcoded 5' primer and a J-beta primer mix were used in a second PCR of roughly 6 to 11 cycles. A tag from a template-switch adaptor with 12 random nucleotides marked each cDNA molecule. A single record per CDR3 protein comes from TCRdb applying MiXCR to the 5' RACE reads. The sample carries about 540,000 distinct CDR3 sequences, 24% recorded once. This sample was shared with a second study, whose subject was T cells of mothers and their children. Per that study: The data showed no persistent microchimeric T cell clones.

The material sequenced was blood. The rearrangement links TRBV20-1 to TRBJ2-7; D remains unclear. The sequence came from a boy aged 10-17 years in good health. In nucleotides, the CDR3 is TGCAGTGCATACCCGCGAGGAATGCCAGCTAAGGGCGAGCAGTACTTC. Translated: CSAYPRGMPAKGEQYF.